The TCR beta chain described here comes from a study of blood T cell repertoires in COVID-19. Turning to the study itself: Donors in the United States, Italy and Spain gave samples during acute or convalescent COVID-19. Nucleic acid was either cDNA or gDNA, and it came from T cells, B-cell-depleted T cells, or PBMCs.

CDR3 length: 14 residues. Trimming left V 8 bases short and J 0 bases short, with 12 bases between. Germline CDR1 and CDR2: LGHNA and YNFKEQ. Original processing methods: Amplification of reference gene primers was used by the study to estimate nucleated cell counts. The repertoire was sequenced with immunoSEQ multiplex PCR; TCRdb's copy has only in-frame clones and lacks some. From that table come the V and J calls and clone size; the DNA was used to work out D and trimming. The sample includes 270,000 or so clones, less than 90% of them seen just once. Material for sequencing was peripheral blood. The chain combines TRBV4-2 with TRBJ2-3, with D maybe TRBD2 (6 bases). This receptor was taken from a human donor in a cohort sampled during active COVID-19. DNA of the CDR3: TGTGCCAGCGGAGGGACCCCTAGCACAGATACGCAGTATTTT. The encoded protein is CASGGTPSTDTQYF.